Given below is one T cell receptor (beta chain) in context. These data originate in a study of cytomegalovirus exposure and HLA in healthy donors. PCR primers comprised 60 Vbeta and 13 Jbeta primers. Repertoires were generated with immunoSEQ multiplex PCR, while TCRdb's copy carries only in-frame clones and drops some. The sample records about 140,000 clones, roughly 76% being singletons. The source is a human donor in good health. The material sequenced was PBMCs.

The CDR3 region has the DNA TGTGCCAGCAGCACCGACCACTCCCGACAAACTTTCTTT. As protein: CASSTDHSRQTFF. This chain joins TRBV6-5 and TRBJ1-1; D is ambiguous. Germline V CDR1 and CDR2: MNHEY, SVGAGI. CDR3 length: 13 residues. The germline V and J ends were trimmed by 6 bases and 12 bases, with 20 bases remaining between them.